Each of the 13 T cell receptor beta chains below was sequenced from the same sample in a study of T cell clonality in common variable immunodeficiency (dated by TCRdb to about 2015). Library preparation used the immunoSEQ multiplex PCR assay. What TCRdb holds here is the immuneACCESS table cut down to in-frame rearrangements. Part of the clones is not present; checked against another copy, under half of the missing clones reflect an unresolved V gene, and the others are unexplained. The sample comprises some 60,000 clones, and every one was counted more than once. The ten largest clones take up 1.5% to 2% of the sample. The sample was peripheral blood mononuclear cells. The receptors derive from a person aged 18 to 75 in good health.

Ten or more counts support this clone. The sequence runs out 3 residues before the end of the CDR3; the remainder is reconstructed from the germline J gene. The V gene is TRBV30, the J gene TRBJ2-7; D may be TRBD1 (5 bases). The germline V gene encodes CDR1 GTSNPN and CDR2 SVGIG (reference sequence). V lost 2 bases and J 5 bases, leaving 16 bases between the germline ends. The CDR3 has 14 amino acids. The CDR3 protein is CAWSIGREDDEQYF. The DNA read from the CDR3 is TGTGCCTGGAGTATAGGCAGGGAAGATGACGAG.

In regard to this clone: The read ends 3 residues early relative to the CDR3; the germline J gene fills the gap. This sequence joins TRBV5-3 and TRBJ1-1; D is unresolved. TRBV5-3 falls under the ORF class, with uncertain function. V was clipped by 4 bases and J by 3 bases, with 10 bases between them. The CDR3 sequence is 13 residues long. Partial CDR3 DNA: TGTGCCAGAAGCGGCGGTACCGACACTGAA. Amino acids: CARSGGTDTE. The complete CDR3 sequence is CARSGGTDTEAFF.

This clone was seen ten or more times. Read coverage stops 3 residues before the CDR3 terminus; the germline J gene supplies the remainder. The rearrangement joins TRBV7-9 to TRBJ2-5; TRBD1 matches at 7 bases. Germline V gene lookup returns CDR1 SEHNR and CDR2 FQNEAQ (reference sequence). With V trimmed by 8 bases and J by 3 bases, 3 bases remained unmatched. This CDR3 is built from 12 residues. CDR3 in amino acids: CASQTGEETQYF. Incomplete CDR3 DNA: TGTGCCAGCCAAACAGGGGAAGAGACC.

This clone was detected many times. The read stops 3 residues short of the end of the CDR3; the missing end is completed from the germline J gene. The chain carries TRBV7-9 and TRBJ2-5, with 8 bases matching TRBD2. CDR3 length equals 15 residues. Germline V gives CDR1 SEHNR, CDR2 FQNEAQ (reference sequence). V lost 1 base, J lost 4 bases, and 5 bases stayed unmatched. Partial CDR3 DNA: TGTGCCAGCAGCTTAGGGACTAGCACTCGAGAGACC. This codes for CASSLGTSTRET. The whole CDR3 region reads CASSLGTSTRETQYF.

This clone was observed at least ten times. The CDR3 end falls 3 residues outside the read, so it is completed with the germline J gene. The genes are TRBV28 and TRBJ2-7; the D is unclear. The V gene lost 6 bases and the J gene lost 6 bases, with 21 bases spanning the gap. CDR1 is MDHEN, CDR2 SYDVKM, per germline. CDR3 size: 15 residues. Here the CDR3 reads CASSSFIGSYSEQYF. The sequenced CDR3 bases are TGTGCCAGCAGCTCCTTTATAGGGTCTTATAGCGAG.

The table lists this clone with many counts. Read coverage stops 3 residues before the CDR3 terminus; the germline J gene supplies the remainder. The chain uses TRBV6-2 or TRBV6-3 and TRBJ2-7, with D possibly being TRBD2 (5 bases). CDR1 is MNHEY, CDR2 SVGEGT, per germline. The CDR3 runs to 14 residues. The V end lost 2 bases, the J end lost 4 bases, and 12 bases lay between the germline ends. CDR3 DNA (partial): TGTGCCAGCAGTTACGTCGGGGTGGCTTACGAG. This encodes CASSYVGVAYE. Given in full, the CDR3 is CASSYVGVAYEQYF.

The table lists this clone with many counts. The sequenced fragment ends 3 residues before the CDR3 boundary, so the rest is inferred from the germline J gene. V is TRBV12-5 and J is TRBJ1-2, with 9 bases fitting TRBD1. The CDR3 length is 14 residues. Trimming removed 5 bases from V and 7 bases from J; junction bases left unmatched: 8. Per the germline V gene, CDR1 is LGHNT and CDR2 is FRNRAP. CDR3 amino acids: CASGAWDRVAGYTF. Incomplete CDR3 DNA: TGTGCTAGTGGTGCATGGGACAGGGTGGCTGGC.

In its sample, this clone was seen a few times. The sequence runs out 3 residues before the end of the CDR3; the remainder is reconstructed from the germline J gene. This chain links TRBV19 with TRBJ1-5; 10 bases fit TRBD1. This CDR3 has 15 amino acids. Looked up from germline, CDR1 is LNHDA and CDR2 is SQIVND (reference sequence). V lost 5 bases and J lost 4; bases outside the gene matches: 5. The CDR3 spells CASSWTGGRNQPQHF. The sequenced part of the CDR3 DNA is TGTGCCAGTAGTTGGACAGGGGGGCGGAATCAGCCC.

This clone was counted ten times or more. The CDR3 goes on 3 residues after the read ends, and that part is filled in from the germline J gene. The rearrangement joins TRBV28 to TRBJ2-7, with 10 bases fitting TRBD2. The CDR3 runs to 16 residues. V lost 6 bases to trimming and J lost 3 bases; unmatched junction nucleotides: 11. Germline V gene sequence: CDR1 MDHEN, CDR2 SYDVKM. CDR3 sequence: CASSPAGLAVLYEQYF. CDR3 DNA, as far as it was read: TGTGCCAGCAGCCCCGCAGGACTAGCGGTTCTCTACGAG.

This clone was observed many times. The read is 3 residues too short to cover the CDR3 end, so that end is filled in from the germline J gene. The chain couples TRBV20-1 to TRBJ2-3; perhaps TRBD1 as D (6 bases). V was cut by 5 bases and J by 2 bases, with 11 bases left in between. Germline assignment: CDR1 DFQATT and CDR2 SNEGSKA (reference sequence). The CDR3 sequence is 13 residues long. The CDR3 here is CSASGTTTDTQYF. CDR3 bases read: TGCAGTGCTTCCGGGACAACCACAGATACG.

This clone was counted many times. The CDR3 goes on 3 residues after the read ends, and that part is filled in from the germline J gene. The V gene is TRBV20-1, the J gene TRBJ1-6, with TRBD1 as a possible D gene (5 bases). The germline V gene has CDR1 DFQATT and CDR2 SNEGSKA (reference sequence). V lost 4 bases and J lost 3, with 10 bases in between. This CDR3 has 14 residues. Partial CDR3 DNA: TGCAGTGCTATTCAGGGTCACTATAATTCACCC. Its translation is CSAIQGHYNSP. The whole CDR3 protein is CSAIQGHYNSPLHF.

This clone was recorded many times. Sequencing ends 3 residues short of the CDR3 end; the germline J gene provides the rest. V and J are TRBV2 and TRBJ2-2; TRBD1 is a possible D gene (5 bases). V lost 1 base, J lost 6 bases, and 9 bases lay in between. The germline gives CDR1 SNHLY, CDR2 FYNNEI. The CDR3 runs 14 residues. The DNA read from the CDR3 is TGTGCCAGCAGTGAAGGCAGGGCGCCCGGGGAG. Translating gives CASSEGRAPGE. The whole CDR3 is CASSEGRAPGELFF.

In this sample, this clone turned up many times. The read terminates 3 residues ahead of where the CDR3 ends, so the germline J gene completes it. V and J are TRBV20-1 and TRBJ2-7; 7 bases match TRBD1. Germline lookup yields CDR1 DFQATT and CDR2 SNEGSKA (reference sequence). The CDR3 runs to 12 residues. The V and J ends lost 6 bases and 2 bases, in that order; junction bases with no gene match: 4. CDR3 loop: CSAPGQTYEQYF. The part of the CDR3 DNA that was read is TGCAGTGCCCCGGGACAGACCTACGAG.